The sequence of this TCR beta chain was determined in a study of memory CD4+ T cells and cytomegalovirus serostatus. Notes on the study in general: Each of approximately 73 CMV-associated TCRbeta sequences occurred in one to five individuals.

A note on this clone: Its antigen is not known.

Single viable CD3+CD4+CD8-CD45RO+ cells were sorted as the memory CD4+ T cells. Trimming removed 5 bases from V and 3 bases from J, with 18 bases in between. Germline lookup yields CDR1 SEHNR and CDR2 FQNEAQ (reference sequence). The CDR3 is 16 residues long. Generated by immunoSEQ multiplex PCR, the TCRdb table keeps only in-frame clones and is missing some. This sample carries about 56,000 clones, 82% of them seen once, and the ten largest clones take roughly 0.4%. The chain couples TRBV7-9 to TRBJ2-3; weak D call: TRBD1 (6 bases). Sequenced: memory CD4+ T cells from blood. This clonotype was obtained from an adult in good health and CMV-seronegative. The CDR3 DNA sequence: TGTGCCAGCAGCCCCAGGGGTTATCTAGGAACAGATACGCAGTATTTT. It codes for CASSPRGYLGTDTQYF.